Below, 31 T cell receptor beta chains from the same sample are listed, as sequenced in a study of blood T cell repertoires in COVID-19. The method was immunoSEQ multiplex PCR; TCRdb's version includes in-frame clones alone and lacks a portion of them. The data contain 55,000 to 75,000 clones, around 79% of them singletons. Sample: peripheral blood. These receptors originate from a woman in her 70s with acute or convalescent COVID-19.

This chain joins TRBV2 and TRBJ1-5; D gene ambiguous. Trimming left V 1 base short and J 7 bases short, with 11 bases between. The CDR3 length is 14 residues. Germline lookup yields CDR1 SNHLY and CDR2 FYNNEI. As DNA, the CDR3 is TGTGCCAGCAGTGAAGTAGACGACGGGCAGCCCCAGCATTTT. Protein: CASSEVDDGQPQHF.

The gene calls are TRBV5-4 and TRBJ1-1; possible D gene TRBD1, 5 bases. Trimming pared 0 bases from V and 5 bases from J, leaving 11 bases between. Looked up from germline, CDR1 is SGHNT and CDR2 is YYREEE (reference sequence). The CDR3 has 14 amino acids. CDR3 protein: CASSLDRLRTEAFF. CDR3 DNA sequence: TGTGCCAGCAGCTTGGACAGGTTGAGGACTGAAGCTTTCTTT.

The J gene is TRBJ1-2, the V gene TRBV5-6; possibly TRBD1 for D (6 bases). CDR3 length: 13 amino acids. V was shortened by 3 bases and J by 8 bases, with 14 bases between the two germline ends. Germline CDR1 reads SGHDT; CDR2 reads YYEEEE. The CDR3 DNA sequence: TGTGCCAGCAGCTCAGGGGTGATTAAGGGCTACACCTTC. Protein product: CASSSGVIKGYTF. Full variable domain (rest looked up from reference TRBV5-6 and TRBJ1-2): DAGVTQSPTHLIKTRGQQVTLRCSPKSGHDTVSWYQQALGQGPQFIFQYYEEEERQRGNFPDRFSGHQFPNYSSELNVNALLLGDSALYLCASSSGVIKGYTFGSGTRLTVV.

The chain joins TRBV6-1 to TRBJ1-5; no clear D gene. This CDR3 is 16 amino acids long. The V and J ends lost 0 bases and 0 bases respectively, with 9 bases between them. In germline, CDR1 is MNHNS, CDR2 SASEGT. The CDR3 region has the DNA TGTGCCAGCAGTGAAGCCGGGTCAGTTAGCAATCAGCCCCAGCATTTT. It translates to CASSEAGSVSNQPQHF.

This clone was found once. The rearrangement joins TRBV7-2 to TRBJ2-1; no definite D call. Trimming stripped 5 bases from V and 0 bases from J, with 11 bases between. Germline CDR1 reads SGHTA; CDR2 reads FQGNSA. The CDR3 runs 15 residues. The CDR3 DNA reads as TGTGCCAGCAGCCCGCTGGCTAGCTCCTACAATGAGCAGTTCTTC. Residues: CASSPLASSYNEQFF.

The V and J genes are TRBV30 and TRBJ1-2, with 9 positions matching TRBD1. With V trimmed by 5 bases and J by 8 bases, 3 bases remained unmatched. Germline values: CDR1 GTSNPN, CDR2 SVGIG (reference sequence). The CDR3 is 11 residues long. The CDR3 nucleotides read TGTGCCTGGGCGGACAGGGGCGGCTACACCTTC. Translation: CAWADRGGYTF.

This chain's CDR3 is CASNPGGNNSPLHF. The CDR3 DNA reads TGTGCCAGCAACCCGGGGGGTAATAATTCACCCCTCCACTTT. The chain couples TRBV6-6 to TRBJ1-6, with a weak D call TRBD1 (5 bases). V shed 7 bases and J shed 5 bases, with 12 bases lying between them. The CDR3 has 14 amino acids. Germline CDR1 is MNHNY and CDR2 is SVGAGI (reference sequence).

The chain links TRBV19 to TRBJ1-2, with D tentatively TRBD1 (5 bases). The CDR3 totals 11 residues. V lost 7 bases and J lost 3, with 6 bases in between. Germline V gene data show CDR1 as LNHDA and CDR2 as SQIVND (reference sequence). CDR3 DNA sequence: TGTGCCAGTAAGGGGTACTATGGCTACACCTTC. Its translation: CASKGYYGYTF.

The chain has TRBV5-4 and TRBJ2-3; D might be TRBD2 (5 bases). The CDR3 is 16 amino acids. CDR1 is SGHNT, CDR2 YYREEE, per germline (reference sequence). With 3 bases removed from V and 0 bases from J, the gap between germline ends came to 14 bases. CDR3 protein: CASSWPLSGSTDTQYF. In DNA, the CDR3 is TGTGCCAGCAGCTGGCCCCTGAGCGGTAGCACAGATACGCAGTATTTT.

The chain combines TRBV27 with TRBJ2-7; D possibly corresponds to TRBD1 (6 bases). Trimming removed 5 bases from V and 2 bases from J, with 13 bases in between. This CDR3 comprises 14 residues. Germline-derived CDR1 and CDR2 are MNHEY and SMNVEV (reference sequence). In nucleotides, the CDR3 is TGTGCCAGCAGTCCTGACAGGTTCCCCTACGAGCAGTACTTC. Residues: CASSPDRFPYEQYF.

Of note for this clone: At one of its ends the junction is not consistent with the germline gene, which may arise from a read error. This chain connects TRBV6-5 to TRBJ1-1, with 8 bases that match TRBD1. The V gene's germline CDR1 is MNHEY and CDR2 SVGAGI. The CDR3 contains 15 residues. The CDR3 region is CASSPGGALKTEAFF. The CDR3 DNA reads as TGTGCCAGCTCCCCAGGGGGCGCCTTGAAAACTGAAGCTTTCTTT.

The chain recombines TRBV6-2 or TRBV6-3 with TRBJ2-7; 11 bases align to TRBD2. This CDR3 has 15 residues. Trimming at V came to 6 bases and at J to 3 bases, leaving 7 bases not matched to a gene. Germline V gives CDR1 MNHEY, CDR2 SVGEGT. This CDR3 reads CASSKPSGRIYEQYF. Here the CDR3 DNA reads TGTGCCAGCAGCAAACCTAGCGGGAGGATCTACGAGCAGTACTTC.

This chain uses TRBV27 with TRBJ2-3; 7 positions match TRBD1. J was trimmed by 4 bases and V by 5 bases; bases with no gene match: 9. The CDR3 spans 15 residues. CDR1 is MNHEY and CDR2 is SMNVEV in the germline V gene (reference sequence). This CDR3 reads CASSQDRDAPDTQYF. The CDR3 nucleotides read TGTGCCAGCAGTCAAGACAGGGACGCACCAGATACGCAGTATTTT.

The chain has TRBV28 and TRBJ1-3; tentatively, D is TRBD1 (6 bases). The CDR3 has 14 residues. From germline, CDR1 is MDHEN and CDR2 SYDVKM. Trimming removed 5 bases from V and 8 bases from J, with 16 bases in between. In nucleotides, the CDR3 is TGTGCCAGCAGTCCTTCGACAGGTAGATACACCATATATTTT. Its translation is CASSPSTGRYTIYF.

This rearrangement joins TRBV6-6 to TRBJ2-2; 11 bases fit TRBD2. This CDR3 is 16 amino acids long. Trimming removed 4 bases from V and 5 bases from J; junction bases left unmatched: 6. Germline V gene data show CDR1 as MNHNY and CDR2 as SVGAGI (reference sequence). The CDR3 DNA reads TGTGCCAGCAGTTTTACTAGCGGGAGAAGAACCGGGGAGCTGTTTTTT. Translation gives CASSFTSGRRTGELFF.

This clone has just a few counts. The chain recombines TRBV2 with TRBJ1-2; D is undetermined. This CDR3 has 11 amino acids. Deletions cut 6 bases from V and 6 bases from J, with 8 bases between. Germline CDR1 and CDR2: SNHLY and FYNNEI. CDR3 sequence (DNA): TGTGCCAGCAGCTTCGGGGATGGCTACACCTTC. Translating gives CASSFGDGYTF. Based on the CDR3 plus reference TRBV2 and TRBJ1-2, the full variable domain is EPEVTQTPSHQVTQMGQEVILRCVPISNHLYFYWYRQILGQKVEFLVSFYNNEISEKSEIFDDQFSVERPDGSNFTLKIRSTKLEDSAMYFCASSFGDGYTFGSGTRLTVV.

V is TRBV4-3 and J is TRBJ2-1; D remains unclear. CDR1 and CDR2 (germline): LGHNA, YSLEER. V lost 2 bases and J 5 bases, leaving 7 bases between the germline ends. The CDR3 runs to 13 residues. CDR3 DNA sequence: TGCGCCAGCAGCCAATTCGCGAACAATGAGCAGTTCTTC. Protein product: CASSQFANNEQFF.

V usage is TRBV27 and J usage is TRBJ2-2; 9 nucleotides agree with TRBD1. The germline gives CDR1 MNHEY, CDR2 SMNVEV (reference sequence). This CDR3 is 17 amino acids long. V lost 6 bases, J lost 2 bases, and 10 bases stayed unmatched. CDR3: CASRIGQGSRNTGELFF. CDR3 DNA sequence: TGTGCCAGCAGGATCGGACAGGGGTCTAGAAACACCGGGGAGCTGTTTTTT.

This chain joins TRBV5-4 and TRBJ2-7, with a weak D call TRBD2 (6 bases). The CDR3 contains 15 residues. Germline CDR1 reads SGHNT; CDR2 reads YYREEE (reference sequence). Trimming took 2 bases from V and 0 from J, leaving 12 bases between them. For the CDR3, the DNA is TGTGCCAGCAGCTTTCGCGGGATGGGCTCCTACGAGCAGTACTTC. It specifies CASSFRGMGSYEQYF.

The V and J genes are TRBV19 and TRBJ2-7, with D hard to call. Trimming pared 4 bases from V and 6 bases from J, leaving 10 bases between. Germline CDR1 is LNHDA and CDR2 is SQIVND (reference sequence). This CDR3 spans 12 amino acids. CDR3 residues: CASSRRTGEQYF. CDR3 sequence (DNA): TGTGCCAGTAGTAGAAGAACGGGCGAGCAGTACTTC.

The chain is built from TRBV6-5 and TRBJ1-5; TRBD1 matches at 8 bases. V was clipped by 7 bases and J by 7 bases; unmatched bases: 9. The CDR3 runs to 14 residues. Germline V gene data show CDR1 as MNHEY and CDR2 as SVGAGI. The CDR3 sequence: CASIRQGAGQPQHF. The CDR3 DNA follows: TGTGCCAGCATCCGGCAGGGGGCGGGACAGCCCCAGCATTTT.

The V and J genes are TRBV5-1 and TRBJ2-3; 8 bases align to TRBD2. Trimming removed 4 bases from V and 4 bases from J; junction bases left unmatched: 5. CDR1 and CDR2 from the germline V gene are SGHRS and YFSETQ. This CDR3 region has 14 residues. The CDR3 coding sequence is TGCGCCAGCAGCCCCCCGGGGGGGGCAGATACGCAGTATTTT. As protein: CASSPPGGADTQYF.

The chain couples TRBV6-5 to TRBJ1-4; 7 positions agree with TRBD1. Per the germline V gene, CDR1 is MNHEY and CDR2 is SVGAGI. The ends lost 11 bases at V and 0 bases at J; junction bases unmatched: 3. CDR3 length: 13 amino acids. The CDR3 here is CAVRGATNEKLFF. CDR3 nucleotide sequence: TGTGCCGTCAGGGGGGCAACTAATGAAAAACTGTTTTTT.

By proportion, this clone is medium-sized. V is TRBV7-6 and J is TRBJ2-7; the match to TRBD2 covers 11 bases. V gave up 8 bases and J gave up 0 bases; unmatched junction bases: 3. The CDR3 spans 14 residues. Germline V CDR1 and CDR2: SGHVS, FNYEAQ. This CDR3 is CASAGTSGSYEQYF. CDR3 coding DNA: TGTGCCAGCGCGGGGACTAGCGGCTCCTACGAGCAGTACTTC.

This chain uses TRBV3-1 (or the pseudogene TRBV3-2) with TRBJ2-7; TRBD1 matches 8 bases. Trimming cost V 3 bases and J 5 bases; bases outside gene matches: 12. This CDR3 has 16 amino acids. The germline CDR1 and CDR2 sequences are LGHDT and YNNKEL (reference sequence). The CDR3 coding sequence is TGTGCCAGCAGCCACCCCGGTGCGACAGGGGTCAACGAGCAGTACTTC. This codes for CASSHPGATGVNEQYF.

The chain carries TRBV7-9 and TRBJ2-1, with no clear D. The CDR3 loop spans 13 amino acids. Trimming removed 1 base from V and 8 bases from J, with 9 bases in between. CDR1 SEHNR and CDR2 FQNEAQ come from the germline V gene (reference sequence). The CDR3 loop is CASSLGSSDEQFF. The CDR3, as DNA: TGTGCCAGCAGCTTAGGTAGTTCCGATGAGCAGTTCTTC.

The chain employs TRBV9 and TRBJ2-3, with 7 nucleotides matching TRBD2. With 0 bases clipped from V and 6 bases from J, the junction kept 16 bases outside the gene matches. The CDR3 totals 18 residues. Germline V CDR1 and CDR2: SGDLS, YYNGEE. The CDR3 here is CASSVGRCREGRLDTQYF. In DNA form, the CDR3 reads TGTGCCAGCAGCGTAGGTCGGTGCAGGGAGGGGCGGTTGGATACGCAGTATTTT.

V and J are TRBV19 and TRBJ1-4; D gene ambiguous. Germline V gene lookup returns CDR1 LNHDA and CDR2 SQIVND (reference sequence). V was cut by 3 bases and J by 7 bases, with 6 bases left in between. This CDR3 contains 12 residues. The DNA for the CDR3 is TGTGCCAGTAGTATTGAGGGTGAAAAACTGTTTTTT. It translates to CASSIEGEKLFF.

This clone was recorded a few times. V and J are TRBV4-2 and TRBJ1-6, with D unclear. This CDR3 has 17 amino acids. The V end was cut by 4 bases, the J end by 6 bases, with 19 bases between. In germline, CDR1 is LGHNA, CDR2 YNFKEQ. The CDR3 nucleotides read TGTGCCAGCAGCCGCCCTAAGGGCGGGGAAACTAATTCACCCCTCCACTTT. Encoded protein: CASSRPKGGETNSPLHF.

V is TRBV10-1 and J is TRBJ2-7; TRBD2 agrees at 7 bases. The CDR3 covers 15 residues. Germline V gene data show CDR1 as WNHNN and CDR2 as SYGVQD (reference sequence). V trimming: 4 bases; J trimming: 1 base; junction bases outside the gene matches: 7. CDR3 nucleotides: TGCGCCAGCAGTGGCCGAGCTAGCGGATCCTACGAGCAGTACTTC. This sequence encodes CASSGRASGSYEQYF.

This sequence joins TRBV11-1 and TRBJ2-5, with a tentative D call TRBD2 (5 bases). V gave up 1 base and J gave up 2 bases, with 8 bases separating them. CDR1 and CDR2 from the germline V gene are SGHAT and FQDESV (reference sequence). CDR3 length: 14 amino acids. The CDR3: CASSLGLLQETQYF. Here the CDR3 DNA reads TGTGCCAGCAGCTTAGGACTATTACAAGAGACCCAGTACTTC.